Listed below are T cell receptor beta chains from one sample, sequenced in a study of T cell responses to AZD1222 COVID-19 vaccine. Assay: immunoSEQ multiplex PCR; the TCRdb copy retains only in-frame clones and omits some. The table lists 130,000 or so clones, approximately 91% of them singletons. Sequenced here: peripheral blood, sampled 28 days after the second AZD1222 dose. The receptors were gathered from an adult who received the AZD1222 COVID-19 vaccine. CDR3s include the opening cysteine and the closing phenylalanine or tryptophan. A D gene is named only where the DNA matches it firmly. Clone size is not always given. Where it is, it says once, few, many or a class for expanded clones.

>TRBJ1-5|.|.|TRBV20-1
TGCAGTGCTAGTCTGGGGGATATACAGCCCCAGCATTTT
CSASLGDIQPQHF
>TRBJ1-2|.|.|TRBV4-2
TGTGCCAGTGACCGGGGCGACAACTATGGCTACACCTTC
CASDRGDNYGYTF
>TRBJ1-2|.|.|TRBV23-1
TGCGCCAGCCCACGTTATCTATTCTATGGCTACACCTTC
CASPRYLFYGYTF
>TRBJ2-5|.|.|TRBV2
TGTGCCAGCAGTGAGAAGGATCTAAGTGGAGAGACCCAGTACTTC
CASSEKDLSGETQYF
>TRBJ2-5|.|.|TRBV7-9
TGTGCCAGCAGCCGGGGGCAGTTTGGCCAAGAGACCCAGTACTTC
CASSRGQFGQETQYF
>TRBJ1-1|.|.|TRBV5-1
TGCGCCAGCAGCTTAGCCCACGACAGTGAAGCTTTCTTT
CASSLAHDSEAFF
>TRBJ1-1|.|once|TRBV4-1
TGCGCCAGCAGCCAGAGGAGGACGGGGAACACTGAAGCTTTCTTT
CASSQRRTGNTEAFF
>TRBJ2-5|TRBD1|.|TRBV5-1
TGCGCCAGCAGCTTACGGACAGGGACAGAGACCCAGTACTTC
CASSLRTGTETQYF
>TRBJ1-2|.|.|TRBV6-5
TGTGCCAGCAGTTACTATGGGGGCAACTATGGCTACACCTTC
CASSYYGGNYGYTF
>TRBJ2-1|TRBD2|.|TRBV6-1
TGTGCCAGCAGTGAACGGGCTAGCGGGAGCGATGAGCAGTTCTTC
CASSERASGSDEQFF
>TRBJ1-2|.|.|TRBV7-2
TGTGCCAGCAGCTCCCCGGCAAGCTATGGCTACACCTTC
CASSSPASYGYTF
>TRBJ1-5|.|.|TRBV5-6
TGTGCCAGCAGCGCCGGGGGGAATCAGCCCCAGCATTTT
CASSAGGNQPQHF
>TRBJ2-5|.|.|TRBV12-5
TGTGCTAGTGGTTTGTCCGGGGAGACCCAGTACTTC
CASGLSGETQYF
>TRBJ2-7|TRBD2|.|TRBV7-9
TGTGCCAGCAGCTCGCTAAGGGACTACTACGAGCAGTACTTC
CASSSLRDYYEQYF
>TRBJ2-7|.|.|TRBV29-1
TGCAGCGTTATGCCCCGCCGCTCCTACGAGCAGTACTTC
CSVMPRRSYEQYF
>TRBJ2-7|TRBD2|.|TRBV7-9
TGTGCCAGCAGCTTAGCGGGAGGGCCCTACGAGCAGTACTTC
CASSLAGGPYEQYF
>TRBJ1-5|.|.|TRBV7-3
TGTGCCAGCAGCTTAACGCTCAATCAGCCCCAGCATTTT
CASSLTLNQPQHF
>TRBJ2-7|TRBD2|.|TRBV5-4
TGTGCCAGCAGCGGGCCCGGGACTAGCTTTGCCTACGAGCAGTACTTC
CASSGPGTSFAYEQYF
>TRBJ1-6|.|once|TRBV9
TGTGCCAGCAGCGTAACGGACAGTTATTCACCCCTCCACTTT
CASSVTDSYSPLHF
>TRBJ2-7|TRBD1|.|TRBV14
TGTGCCAGCAGTCGGACAGGGGGCTCGGTGACCTACGAGCAGTACTTC
CASSRTGGSVTYEQYF
>TRBJ2-7|TRBD1|.|TRBV6-5
TGTGCCAGCAGAACGGGACAGTACTACGAGCAGTACTTC
CASRTGQYYEQYF
>TRBJ2-2|.|.|TRBV6-6
TGTGCCAGCAGTGGATCCGGGACAAAGCTTAACACCGGGGAGCTGTTTTTT
CASSGSGTKLNTGELFF